This T cell receptor beta chain was identified in a study of CD4 T cells in relation to SARS-CoV-2 and coronaviruses. Looking at the study overall: The negative reference was HIV-1 Nef peptide pool or peptide-free culture. Study outcomes and limitations: The cross-reactivity analysis covered only spike protein, not other viral proteins.

CD4+ T cells from unexposed donors were obtained before the COVID-19 pandemic (2011-2018). CD4+ T cells were isolated from the cells after roughly 11 days of culture. Cells permitting, SARS-CoV-2 S/N and four cold-coronavirus spikes were tested on unexposed-donor CD4+ T cells. The repertoire was sequenced with immunoSEQ multiplex PCR; TCRdb's copy has only in-frame clones and lacks some. The sample holds about 26,000 clones, roughly four fifths seen once. V shed 6 bases and J shed 4 bases, with 9 bases lying between them. The CDR3 runs to 11 residues. Per germline, CDR1 SQVTM and CDR2 ANQGSEA. On this clone: Its antigen is undetermined.

The sequenced sample consisted of CD4+ T cells from PBMCs, cultured in vitro. The receptor's source is a human donor in good health. The V call is TRBV29-1, the J call TRBJ1-1; D is undetermined. The CDR3 here is CSVSAGTEAFF. CDR3 coding DNA: TGCAGCGTCTCTGCGGGCACTGAAGCTTTCTTT.